The rows below give T cell receptor beta chains drawn from one sample of a study of T cell responses to AZD1222 COVID-19 vaccine. TCRdb keeps only in-frame clones here, not all; method: immunoSEQ multiplex PCR. The table lists tens of thousands of clones, around 84% of them singletons. This specimen was peripheral blood, taken 28 days after the second AZD1222 dose. Receptors originate from an adult who received the AZD1222 COVID-19 vaccine. CDR3s include the opening cysteine and the closing phenylalanine or tryptophan. A D gene is named only where the DNA matches it firmly. Clone sizes are given selectively: once, few, many, or a class where the clone is expanded.

clone_size d_call j_call v_call cdr3_nt cdr3_aa
NA NA TRBJ2-7 TRBV6-6 TGTGCCAGCAGCCCTTTGCCTTCCGAGCAGTACTTC CASSPLPSEQYF
NA NA TRBJ1-5 TRBV19 TGTGCCAGTAGTACGCCGGGGCCGGAACAGCCCCAGCATTTT CASSTPGPEQPQHF
NA NA TRBJ2-6 TRBV7-3 TGTGCCAGCAGCTTGGAAGGGGCTGGGGCCAACGTCCTGACTTTC CASSLEGAGANVLTF
NA TRBD2 TRBJ2-3 TRBV3-1/TRBV3-2 TGTGCCAGCAAACTAGCGGGGCCTACCACCTCAGATACGCAGTATTTT CASKLAGPTTSDTQYF
once NA TRBJ1-2 TRBV5-4 TGTGCCAGCAGCTTAGGTGGCACCCTTGGCTACACCTTC CASSLGGTLGYTF
NA TRBD2 TRBJ2-7 TRBV2 TGTGCCAGCGCTCCGGAGGGACTAGCGGTCTACGAGCAGTACTTC CASAPEGLAVYEQYF
once NA TRBJ1-2 TRBV9 TGTGCCAGCAGCCCCACGGAGGGTACCTATGGCTACACCTTC CASSPTEGTYGYTF
NA NA TRBJ1-4 TRBV28 TGTGCCAGCAGTCCTCCCGGGACACTAAGTGAAAAACTGTTTTTT CASSPPGTLSEKLFF
NA NA TRBJ1-3 TRBV30 TGTGCCTGGAGAAGGGACGGCAACTCTGGAAACACCATATATTTT CAWRRDGNSGNTIYF
NA TRBD2 TRBJ2-5 TRBV28 TGTGCCAGCAGTGGTCTGGTAGCGGGAAAAGAGACCCAGTACTTC CASSGLVAGKETQYF
NA NA TRBJ2-5 TRBV5-1 TGCGCCAGCAGCTTGGGAGGGACGGGGTACCAAGAGACCCAGTACTTC CASSLGGTGYQETQYF
once NA TRBJ1-2 TRBV19 TGTGCCAGTAGTCCCCAGGGGACCAGTCAGGGCTACACCTTC CASSPQGTSQGYTF
NA NA TRBJ1-2 TRBV29-1 TGCAGCGTTGAAGGTCGAGACGGCTACACCTTC CSVEGRDGYTF
NA NA TRBJ1-5 TRBV28 TGTGCCACAGTCCTAAGGGCCCATCAGCCCCAGCATTTT CATVLRAHQPQHF
few TRBD1 TRBJ1-1 TRBV6-6 TGTGCCAGCAGCGGACAGGGGATCCTGACTGAAGCTTTCTTT CASSGQGILTEAFF
few NA TRBJ2-2 TRBV3-1/TRBV3-2 TGTGCCAGCAGCAATAGAAACACCGGGGAGCTGTTTTTT CASSNRNTGELFF
NA TRBD2 TRBJ2-2 TRBV5-1 TGCGCCAGCAGCTTGTTGGGGGACTACCAAGACACCGGGGAGCTGTTTTTT CASSLLGDYQDTGELFF
NA TRBD1 TRBJ1-3 TRBV12-3/TRBV12-4 TGTGCCAGCGAAGCCCAGGGGGGTAACACCATATATTTT CASEAQGGNTIYF
NA TRBD1 TRBJ2-5 TRBV7-2 TGTGCCAGCAGCTCAGGGGGTGGACAGGGCCAACGACGAGAGACCCAGTACTTC CASSSGGGQGQRRETQYF
NA NA TRBJ2-7 TRBV11-2 TGTGCCAGCAGCTTAGTCTTGGACCCACGAGACTACGAGCAGTACTTC CASSLVLDPRDYEQYF
NA NA TRBJ1-1 TRBV5-1 TGCGCCAGCAGCGGGACATTTACTGAAGCTTTCTTT CASSGTFTEAFF
NA NA TRBJ1-3 TRBV4-1 TGCGCCAGCAGGCAAACGTGGGGGTCCGGAAACACCATATATTTT CASRQTWGSGNTIYF
NA NA TRBJ2-3 TRBV10-3 TGTGCCAACCAAGGGACGGGTTGGGGAGATACGCAGTATTTT CANQGTGWGDTQYF
NA TRBD2 TRBJ2-1 TRBV18 TGTGCCAGCTCACCACCGGGGCTAGCGGAATACAATGAGCAGTTCTTC CASSPPGLAEYNEQFF
NA TRBD1 TRBJ2-7 TRBV27 TGTGCCAGCAGCCACGACAGGGGATCCTACGAGCAGTACTTC CASSHDRGSYEQYF
few NA TRBJ1-3 TRBV5-5 TGTGCCAGCAGCTTGACCGGAAACACCATATATTTT CASSLTGNTIYF
NA NA TRBJ2-7 TRBV11-2 TGTGCCAGCAGCTTAGACCTCGAGACAGTAGTCTACGAGCAGTACTTC CASSLDLETVVYEQYF
NA TRBD1 TRBJ2-1 TRBV7-2 TGTGCCAGCAGCTTCGACAGGGTCAGAGGCAATGAGCAGTTCTTC CASSFDRVRGNEQFF
NA NA TRBJ2-2 TRBV10-1 TGCGCCAGCAGGGGGGACGCGAACACCGGGGAGCTGTTTTTT CASRGDANTGELFF